This TCR beta chain derives from a study of blood T cell repertoires in COVID-19. Across the whole study: The United States, Italy and Spain were the sources of the acute and convalescent COVID-19 samples. In each case, the material was cDNA or gDNA derived from T cells, B-cell-depleted T cells, or PBMCs.

This CDR3 region has 12 residues. CDR1 is SGHRS and CDR2 is YFSETQ in the germline V gene. V trimming: 4 bases; J trimming: 12 bases; junction bases outside the gene matches: 6. This clone was seen just once. In the source study's methods: How many nucleated cells were present was estimated from reference gene primer amplification. Repertoires were generated with immunoSEQ multiplex PCR, while TCRdb's copy carries only in-frame clones and drops some. V and J calls and clone size are copied from that table; D and trimming were computed from the DNA. The sample holds 180,000 or so clones, about 89% seen once.

The clonotype comes from a man aged 35 to 55 with acute or convalescent COVID-19. The gene calls are TRBV5-1 and TRBJ2-1, with 8 bases identical to TRBD1. The source material was peripheral blood. As DNA, the CDR3 is TGCGCCAGCAGCCCCGCCGGGACAGGGCAGTTCTTC. Translating it yields CASSPAGTGQFF.